The clone carrying this TCR beta chain has only a few counts. The target antigen is unknown. The data were taken from a study of cytomegalovirus exposure and HLA in healthy donors. The PCR ran on 60 Vbeta and 13 Jbeta primers. Some clones are missing from TCRdb's copy, which holds only in-frame ones; the method was immunoSEQ multiplex PCR. The table records some 180,000 clones, about 13% of them present only once. Overall study results and limits: Apparent HLA restriction characterized most CMV-associated TCR beta chains in a later analysis. Per a later analysis, HLA-associated TCR beta chains showed more clonal expansion than other, equally common TCR beta chains. An observed cluster of highly shared sequence variants was recorded as a likely sequencing artifact. Among TCR beta chains, those listed as cytomegalovirus-associated numbered around 160.

Germline V gene lookup returns CDR1 MDHEN and CDR2 SYDVKM. The V gene end was trimmed by 8 bases and the J gene end by 7 bases; junction bases not matched to a gene: 23. This CDR3 is 18 amino acids long. Material: PBMCs. J is TRBJ2-5 and V is TRBV28, with 9 bases aligning to TRBD2. The TCR sequence derives from a man in his fifties or sixties in good health and CMV-seropositive. The DNA of the CDR3 is TGTGCCAGCGGAGTAGGAATTTCTGGCGGGGGGGTGTTTGGGACCCAGTACTTC. It is translated as CASGVGISGGGVFGTQYF.